The 31 T cell receptor beta chains presented below share a single source sample, sequenced in a study of blood T cell repertoires in COVID-19. Data came from immunoSEQ multiplex PCR; TCRdb stores just in-frame clones and leaves some out. The sample has under 200,000 clones, 87% seen once. The sequenced sample was peripheral blood. These receptors all stem from a man aged 55 to 70 with active or convalescent COVID-19.

The chain links TRBV6-1 to TRBJ1-4, with 8 bases fitting TRBD1. This CDR3 has 14 amino acids. Germline V CDR1 and CDR2: MNHNS, SASEGT. V gave up 3 bases and J gave up 7 bases; unmatched junction bases: 4. The CDR3 DNA reads as TGTGCCAGCAGTGACAGGGGGCGCGGTGAAAAACTGTTTTTT. As protein: CASSDRGRGEKLFF.

V gene TRBV3-1 (or the pseudogene TRBV3-2) combines with J gene TRBJ2-7; 9 nucleotides match TRBD2. J gave up 4 bases and V 1 base, and 8 bases lay outside the gene matches. Germline V CDR1 and CDR2: LGHDT, YNNKEL (reference sequence). The CDR3 contains 16 residues. CDR3 residues: CASSQGSAGGQYEQYF. CDR3 in DNA: TGTGCCAGCAGCCAAGGGTCGGCGGGGGGGCAGTACGAGCAGTACTTC.

The V and J genes are TRBV2 and TRBJ2-2; D unresolved. The CDR3 has 12 amino acids. The V end lost 5 bases, the J end lost 4 bases, and 5 bases lay between the germline ends. Germline-derived CDR1 and CDR2 are SNHLY and FYNNEI. CDR3 sequence (DNA): TGTGCCAGCAGTCCAATCACCGGGGAGCTGTTTTTT. Encoded protein: CASSPITGELFF.

Note on this clone: Different DNA sequences within this sample yield the same CDR3. This chain connects TRBV11-2 to TRBJ1-2, with 8 bases fitting TRBD1. CDR3 length: 14 residues. In germline, CDR1 is SGHAT, CDR2 FQNNGV. Trimming removed 4 bases from V and 3 bases from J; junction bases left unmatched: 4. The CDR3 protein is CASSSGQGHYGYTF. The CDR3 bases are TGTGCCAGCAGCTCTGGACAGGGACACTATGGCTACACCTTC.

The chain employs TRBV6-5 and TRBJ1-1; D is possibly TRBD1 (6 bases). The germline CDR1 and CDR2 sequences are MNHEY and SVGAGI. V dropped 10 bases and J dropped 3 bases, with 12 bases sitting between them. CDR3 length: 12 amino acids. CDR3 sequence reads: CATWDTYTEAFF. The CDR3 DNA reads as TGTGCCACCTGGGACACCTACACTGAAGCTTTCTTT.

This chain connects TRBV12-3 or TRBV12-4 to TRBJ2-1; 14 bases match TRBD2. The CDR3 totals 13 residues. V lost 10 bases to trimming and J lost 6 bases; unmatched junction nucleotides: 2. Here the CDR3 DNA reads TGTGCCACCGGACTAGCGGGGGGCAATGAGCAGTTCTTC. Amino acid sequence: CATGLAGGNEQFF.

This chain uses TRBV25-1 with TRBJ2-1, with 7 bases identical to TRBD2. Germline V CDR1 and CDR2: MGHDK, SYGVNS. J lost 4 bases, V lost 1 base, and 4 bases had no gene match. This CDR3 is 15 amino acids long. The CDR3: CASSESSGVYNEQFF. CDR3 DNA: TGTGCCAGCAGTGAATCGAGCGGGGTTTACAATGAGCAGTTCTTC.

The chain links TRBV9 to TRBJ2-7; 9 positions agree with TRBD1. The CDR3 has 14 amino acids. V shed 0 bases and J 5 bases; nucleotides not matched to a gene: 3. The V gene's germline CDR1 is SGDLS and CDR2 YYNGEE. CDR3 residues: CASSVGQGVDEQYF. The CDR3 DNA is TGTGCCAGCAGCGTAGGACAGGGGGTAGACGAGCAGTACTTC.

The rearrangement links TRBV29-1 to TRBJ2-3, with TRBD2 matching 12 bases. V was pared by 3 bases and J by 5 bases, with 9 bases of the junction left unmatched. Per the germline V gene, CDR1 is SQVTM and CDR2 is ANQGSEA. The CDR3 contains 16 residues. DNA of the CDR3: TGCAGCGTTGATACGACTAGCGGGGGTCAGGGAGATACGCAGTATTTT. Its translation is CSVDTTSGGQGDTQYF.

This clone was seen a few times. The chain couples TRBV5-4 to TRBJ1-1; 7 nucleotides align to TRBD1. The CDR3 is made up of 17 amino acids. Germline V gives CDR1 SGHNT, CDR2 YYREEE (reference sequence). Trimming cost V 2 bases and J 1 base; bases outside gene matches: 11. The CDR3 DNA sequence: TGTGCCAGCAGCTTCTTCCTACGACAGGGCGCGAACACTGAAGCTTTCTTT. Amino acids: CASSFFLRQGANTEAFF.

The chain is built from TRBV4-2 and TRBJ1-4; D may be TRBD1 (5 bases). The CDR3 consists of 16 residues. Germline assignment: CDR1 LGHNA and CDR2 YNFKEQ. Deletions cut 0 bases from V and 8 bases from J, with 16 bases between. Here the CDR3 reads CASSQDLSGIEEKLFF. In DNA form, the CDR3 reads TGTGCCAGCAGCCAAGATCTTTCAGGGATAGAGGAAAAACTGTTTTTT.

This clone was found once. V and J are TRBV6-5 and TRBJ1-4, with 9 nucleotides matching TRBD1. This CDR3 has 14 residues. The V gene's germline CDR1 is MNHEY and CDR2 SVGAGI. V gave up 6 bases and J gave up 6 bases; unmatched junction bases: 5. This CDR3 reads CASSLRTGDEKLFF. For the CDR3, the DNA is TGTGCCAGCAGCCTCCGGACAGGGGATGAAAAACTGTTTTTT.

The chain recombines TRBV18 with TRBJ1-1; TRBD1 is a possible D gene (5 bases). The CDR3 contains 13 residues. The germline V gene encodes CDR1 KGHSH and CDR2 LQKENI. V lost 10 bases, J lost 1 base, and 13 bases lay in between. CDR3 region: CATQLGGNTEAFF. DNA for the CDR3: TGTGCCACCCAACTCGGGGGGAACACTGAAGCTTTCTTT.

This rearrangement joins TRBV12-5 to TRBJ1-1; the D is unclear. The CDR3 is 13 residues long. V lost 0 bases, J lost 6 bases, and 8 bases lay in between. Germline lookup yields CDR1 LGHNT and CDR2 FRNRAP. The CDR3 region is CASGLVTTSEAFF. The DNA of the CDR3 is TGTGCTAGTGGTTTGGTAACGACATCTGAAGCTTTCTTT.

V is TRBV6-5 and J is TRBJ1-2; D is possibly TRBD1 (5 bases). The V end lost 0 bases, the J end lost 8 bases, and 16 bases lay between the germline ends. This CDR3 comprises 15 residues. Germline-derived CDR1 and CDR2 are MNHEY and SVGAGI. The CDR3 DNA is TGTGCCAGCAGTTACTCCTACAGGACGCTTAAGGGCTACACCTTC. Protein sequence: CASSYSYRTLKGYTF.

CDR3 region: CASSLGTTGNTIYF. CDR3 DNA: TGTGCCAGCAGCTTGGGGACAACTGGAAACACCATATATTTT. The chain couples TRBV5-4 to TRBJ1-3, with D perhaps TRBD1 (5 bases). The CDR3 spans 14 residues. Germline V gene data show CDR1 as SGHNT and CDR2 as YYREEE (reference sequence). V lost 0 bases and J lost 2, with 6 bases in between.

This clone came up once. V gene TRBV11-3 combines with J gene TRBJ1-1; a possible D gene is TRBD1 (5 bases). This CDR3 has 14 amino acids. V was trimmed by 6 bases and J by 1 base, leaving 12 bases between them. From germline, CDR1 is SGHNT and CDR2 YENEEA. The CDR3 reads CASSLRGSNTEAFF. CDR3 nucleotides: TGTGCCAGCAGTCTAAGGGGTTCGAACACTGAAGCTTTCTTT. The entire variable domain, with the rest obtained from reference TRBV11-3 and TRBJ1-1, is as follows: EAGVVQSPRYKIIEKKQPVAFWCNPISGHNTLYWYLQNLGQGPELLIRYENEEAVDDSQLPKDRFSAERLKGVDSTLKIQPAELGDSAVYLCASSLRGSNTEAFFGQGTRLTVV.

The chain links TRBV5-4 to TRBJ2-3, with D possibly matching TRBD2 (6 bases). The CDR3 totals 15 residues. Per germline, CDR1 SGHNT and CDR2 YYREEE (reference sequence). Trimming pared 2 bases from V and 4 bases from J, leaving 14 bases between. DNA for the CDR3: TGTGCCAGCAGCTTAGAGCGGGCACGCTCAGATACGCAGTATTTT. Translating it yields CASSLERARSDTQYF.

This chain connects TRBV19 to TRBJ2-6; 8 bases are a match to TRBD1. Looked up from germline, CDR1 is LNHDA and CDR2 is SQIVND (reference sequence). The CDR3 is 18 residues long. Losses at the gene ends were 6 bases for V and 0 bases for J; bases not matched to a gene: 10. CDR3 sequence: CASRPTGALYSGANVLTF. CDR3 coding DNA: TGTGCCAGTAGACCGACAGGGGCCTTATACTCTGGGGCCAACGTCCTGACTTTC.

V gene TRBV14 combines with J gene TRBJ2-1, with D perhaps TRBD2 (6 bases). V lost 2 bases and J 13 bases, leaving 12 bases between the germline ends. CDR1 is SGHDN and CDR2 is FVKESK in the germline V gene. This CDR3 is built from 12 residues. The CDR3 coding sequence is TGTGCCAGCAGCCAAATCGGGACTTTCCAGTTCTTC. Translated, it gives CASSQIGTFQFF.

The genes are TRBV5-1 and TRBJ2-1; 10 nucleotides match TRBD1. This CDR3 spans 16 amino acids. Germline V gene data show CDR1 as SGHRS and CDR2 as YFSETQ. The J segment lost 8 bases and the V segment lost 5 bases, leaving 13 bases of the junction unmatched. The CDR3 spells CASRPGQGLTGHEQFF. CDR3 bases: TGCGCCAGCAGGCCGGGACAGGGGCTAACGGGGCATGAGCAGTTCTTC.

This rearrangement joins TRBV30 to TRBJ2-3, with 7 bases lining up with TRBD2. CDR1 is GTSNPN and CDR2 is SVGIG in the germline V gene (reference sequence). The CDR3 sequence is 14 residues long. V gave up 2 bases and J gave up 4 bases; unmatched junction bases: 6. The CDR3 coding sequence is TGTGCCTGGAGTAGCGGGACTACCCCAGATACGCAGTATTTT. Amino acid sequence: CAWSSGTTPDTQYF.

This rearrangement joins TRBV7-9 to TRBJ2-7; 10 bases match TRBD2. CDR1 and CDR2 (germline): SEHNR, FQNEAQ (reference sequence). The V segment lost 5 bases and the J segment 5 bases; nucleotides outside the gene matches: 21. The CDR3 contains 19 residues. In nucleotides, the CDR3 is TGTGCCAGCAGCCTAAGGGATCTGGAGCGGGGGGGCTTGATAGACGAGCAGTACTTC. It yields the protein CASSLRDLERGGLIDEQYF. Complete variable domain (other parts from reference TRBV7-9 and TRBJ2-7): DTGVSQNPRHKITKRGQNVTFRCDPISEHNRLYWYRQTLGQGPEFLTYFQNEAQLEKSRLLSDRFSAERPKGSFSTLEIQRTEQGDSAMYLCASSLRDLERGGLIDEQYFGPGTRLTVT.

This clone is a singleton in its sample. This sequence joins TRBV15 and TRBJ2-3; 10 bases match TRBD2. CDR3 length: 16 amino acids. V lost 5 bases, J lost 5 bases, and 10 bases stayed unmatched. Germline CDR1 reads LNHNV; CDR2 reads YYDKDF (reference sequence). DNA of the CDR3: TGTGCCACCAGCTCCAGAGCGGGGGGGCCGGGAGATACGCAGTATTTT. Encoded protein: CATSSRAGGPGDTQYF.

The rearrangement uses TRBV4-1 and TRBJ2-5, with TRBD2 as a possible D gene (6 bases). This CDR3 contains 15 residues. V lost 1 base, J lost 4 bases, and 13 bases lay in between. CDR1 MGHRA and CDR2 YSYEKL come from the germline V gene. The CDR3 is CASSQVGGVAETQYF. CDR3 nucleotide sequence: TGCGCCAGCAGCCAAGTTGGCGGGGTGGCAGAGACCCAGTACTTC.

J is TRBJ1-4 and V is TRBV7-6, with TRBD1 as a possible D gene (6 bases). Trimming took 2 bases from V and 5 from J, leaving 15 bases between them. Germline loops: CDR1 SGHVS, CDR2 FNYEAQ. The CDR3 covers 16 residues. Here the CDR3 DNA reads TGTGCCAGCAGCTTAACTTCTGGACAGCGGAATGAAAAACTGTTTTTT. It encodes CASSLTSGQRNEKLFF.

J is TRBJ2-7 and V is TRBV4-2; the D gene is possibly TRBD1 (6 bases). The CDR3 has 15 amino acids. Germline CDR1 and CDR2: LGHNA and YNFKEQ. V was cut by 0 bases and J by 6 bases, with 15 bases left in between. In DNA, the CDR3 is TGTGCCAGCAGCCAAGATGGCCAGGGGACGGGCGAGCAGTACTTC. Protein sequence: CASSQDGQGTGEQYF.

J is TRBJ2-3 and V is TRBV7-9; 11 bases line up with TRBD2. The CDR3 has 15 residues. J lost 4 bases, V lost 8 bases, and 8 bases had no gene match. Germline assignment: CDR1 SEHNR and CDR2 FQNEAQ (reference sequence). This CDR3 is CASAYSGGAADTQYF. DNA for the CDR3: TGTGCCAGCGCATATAGCGGGGGGGCGGCAGATACGCAGTATTTT.

J is TRBJ1-2 and V is TRBV5-5; D unresolved. The V end was cut by 4 bases, the J end by 5 bases, with 12 bases between. CDR3 length: 13 amino acids. Germline V gives CDR1 SGHKS, CDR2 YYEKEE (reference sequence). CDR3 protein: CASSTHREYGYTF. The CDR3 DNA sequence: TGTGCCAGCAGCACCCATAGGGAGTATGGCTACACCTTC. Full variable domain (rest looked up from reference TRBV5-5 and TRBJ1-2): DAGVTQSPTHLIKTRGQQVTLRCSPISGHKSVSWYQQVLGQGPQFIFQYYEKEERGRGNFPDRFSARQFPNYSSELNVNALLLGDSALYLCASSTHREYGYTFGSGTRLTVV.

The J gene is TRBJ2-6, the V gene TRBV6-5, with D perhaps TRBD2 (6 bases). Germline V gene data show CDR1 as MNHEY and CDR2 as SVGAGI. The CDR3 spans 15 residues. The germline V and J ends were trimmed by 8 bases and 1 base, with 12 bases remaining between them. CDR3 sequence: CASLSGGSGANVLTF. Written as DNA, the CDR3 is TGTGCCAGCCTAAGTGGGGGGTCTGGGGCCAACGTCCTGACTTTC.

The chain has TRBV24-1 and TRBJ2-5; possible D gene TRBD1, 5 bases. There are 15 residues in the CDR3. The V gene's germline CDR1 is KGHDR and CDR2 SFDVKD. Trimming removed 3 bases from V and 5 bases from J, with 15 bases in between. The CDR3 reads CATSDSVGRWETQYF. The CDR3 DNA sequence: TGTGCCACCAGTGATAGTGTGGGGCGCTGGGAGACCCAGTACTTC.